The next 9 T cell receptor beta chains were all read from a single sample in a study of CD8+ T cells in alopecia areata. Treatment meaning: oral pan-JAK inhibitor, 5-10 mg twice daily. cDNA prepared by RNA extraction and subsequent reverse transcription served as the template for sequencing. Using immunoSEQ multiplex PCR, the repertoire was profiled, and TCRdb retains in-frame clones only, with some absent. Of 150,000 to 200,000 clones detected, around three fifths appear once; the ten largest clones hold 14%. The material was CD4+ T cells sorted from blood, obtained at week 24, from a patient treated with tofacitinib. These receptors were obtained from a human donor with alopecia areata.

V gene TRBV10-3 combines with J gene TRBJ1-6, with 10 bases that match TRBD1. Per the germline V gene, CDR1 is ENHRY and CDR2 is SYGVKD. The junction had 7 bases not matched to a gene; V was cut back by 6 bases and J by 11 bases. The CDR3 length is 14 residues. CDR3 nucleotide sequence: TGTGCCATCAGCTCCGGGACAGGGGATCCACCCCTCCACTTT. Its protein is CAISSGTGDPPLHF.

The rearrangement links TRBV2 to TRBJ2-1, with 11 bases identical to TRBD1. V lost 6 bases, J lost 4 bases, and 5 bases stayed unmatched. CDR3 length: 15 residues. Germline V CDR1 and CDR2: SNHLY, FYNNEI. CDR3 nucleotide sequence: TGTGCCAGCAGGACCGGGACAGGGGGTTACAATGAGCAGTTCTTC. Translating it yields CASRTGTGGYNEQFF.

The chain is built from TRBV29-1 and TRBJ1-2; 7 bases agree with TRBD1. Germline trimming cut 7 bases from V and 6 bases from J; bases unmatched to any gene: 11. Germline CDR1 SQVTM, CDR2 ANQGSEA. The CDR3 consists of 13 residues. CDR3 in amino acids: CSARQGGWDGYTF. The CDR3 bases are TGCAGCGCGCGACAGGGCGGTTGGGATGGCTACACCTTC.

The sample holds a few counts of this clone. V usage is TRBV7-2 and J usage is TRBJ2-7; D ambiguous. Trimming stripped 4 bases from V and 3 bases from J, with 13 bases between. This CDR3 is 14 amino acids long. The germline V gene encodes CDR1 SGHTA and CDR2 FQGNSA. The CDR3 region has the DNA TGTGCCAGCAGCTACGACACCTTGATCTACGAGCAGTACTTC. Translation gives CASSYDTLIYEQYF. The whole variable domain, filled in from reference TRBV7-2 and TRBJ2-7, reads GAGVSQSPSNKVTEKGKDVELRCDPISGHTALYWYRQSLGQGLEFLIYFQGNSAPDKSGLPSDRFSAERTGGSVSTLTIQRTQQEDSAVYLCASSYDTLIYEQYFGPGTRLTVT.

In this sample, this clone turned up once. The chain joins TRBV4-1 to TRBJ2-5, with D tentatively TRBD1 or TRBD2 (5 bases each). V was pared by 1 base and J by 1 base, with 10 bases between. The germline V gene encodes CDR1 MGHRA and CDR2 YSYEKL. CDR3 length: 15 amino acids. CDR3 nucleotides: TGCGCCAGCAGCCAAGTTCAGGGACCCCAAGAGACCCAGTACTTC. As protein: CASSQVQGPQETQYF.

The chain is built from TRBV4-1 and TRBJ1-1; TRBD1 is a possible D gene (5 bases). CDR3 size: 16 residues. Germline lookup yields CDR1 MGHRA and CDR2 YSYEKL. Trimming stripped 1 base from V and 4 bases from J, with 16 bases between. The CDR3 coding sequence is TGCGCCAGCAGCCAAGTTGGCAGGGAAAGAGGCACTGAAGCTTTCTTT. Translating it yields CASSQVGRERGTEAFF.

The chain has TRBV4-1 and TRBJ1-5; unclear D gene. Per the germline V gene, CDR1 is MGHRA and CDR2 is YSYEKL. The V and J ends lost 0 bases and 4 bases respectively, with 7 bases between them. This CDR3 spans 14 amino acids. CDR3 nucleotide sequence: TGCGCCAGCAGCCAAGATTTGGGGAATCAGCCCCAGCATTTT. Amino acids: CASSQDLGNQPQHF.

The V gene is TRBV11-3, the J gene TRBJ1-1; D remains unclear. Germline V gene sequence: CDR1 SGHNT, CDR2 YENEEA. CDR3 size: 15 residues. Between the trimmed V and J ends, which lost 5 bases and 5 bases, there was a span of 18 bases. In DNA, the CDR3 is TGTGCCAGCAGCCCCAGGACCGAAGTGTTGACTGAAGCTTTCTTT. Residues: CASSPRTEVLTEAFF.

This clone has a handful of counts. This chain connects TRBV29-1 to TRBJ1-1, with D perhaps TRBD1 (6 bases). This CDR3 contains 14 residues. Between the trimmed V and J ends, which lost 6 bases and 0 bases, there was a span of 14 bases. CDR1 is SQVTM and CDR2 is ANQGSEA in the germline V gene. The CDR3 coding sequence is TGCAGCGTGCACCGGGACACCCTGAACACTGAAGCTTTCTTT. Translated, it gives CSVHRDTLNTEAFF. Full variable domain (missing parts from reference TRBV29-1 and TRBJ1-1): SAVISQKPSRDICQRGTSLTIQCQVDSQVTMMFWYRQQPGQSLTLIATANQGSEATYESGFVIDKFPISRPNLTFSTLTVSNMSPEDSSIYLCSVHRDTLNTEAFFGQGTRLTVV.